The 20 T cell receptor beta chains below come from one sample, sequenced in a study of CD8 T cells in ankylosing spondylitis. Study-wide points: Several highly homologous variants made up a TCR beta motif, and this motif appeared characteristic of ankylosing spondylitis blood.

TCRdb independently ran MiXCR on the 5' RACE reads; one entry per CDR3 protein. The repertoire has 220,000 or so distinct CDR3 sequences, about 18% of them found once; the top ten carry 40% to 50%. Their cognate antigens are unknown. Input material: blood, either unsorted or a sorted T cell fraction (not recorded which). These receptors were collected from a male donor with ankylosing spondylitis.

There are a few counts of this clonotype. The gene calls are TRBV9 and TRBJ2-7; no reliable D call. Trimming took 0 bases from V and 2 from J, leaving 12 bases between them. Germline V CDR1 and CDR2: SGDLS, YYNGEE. This CDR3 has 15 residues. DNA for the CDR3: TGTGCCAGCAGCGTAGCTTCGGCAGCCACCTACGAGCAGTACTTC. It specifies CASSVASAATYEQYF.

Only a few counts were recorded for this clonotype. The rearrangement joins TRBV4-1 to TRBJ2-2; 8 bases map to TRBD2. Germline V gene lookup returns CDR1 MGHRA and CDR2 YSYEKL. With 0 bases clipped from V and 6 bases from J, the junction kept 6 bases outside the gene matches. The CDR3 is 16 amino acids. CDR3 in amino acids: CASSQDPGGVAGELFF. In DNA, the CDR3 is TGCGCCAGCAGCCAAGATCCCGGGGGGGTAGCCGGGGAGCTGTTTTTT.

The CDR3 reads CASSPGWAEPPLHF. CDR3 sequence (DNA): TGTGCCAGCTCACCAGGGTGGGCCGAGCCACCCCTCCACTTT. J is TRBJ1-6 and V is TRBV18; D remains ambiguous. V lost 2 bases, J lost 11 bases, and 13 bases lay in between. Germline V CDR1 and CDR2: KGHSH, LQKENI. The CDR3 covers 14 residues. Based on the CDR3 plus reference TRBV18 and TRBJ1-6, the full variable domain is NAGVMQNPRHLVRRRGQEARLRCSPMKGHSHVYWYRQLPEEGLKFMVYLQKENIIDESGMPKERFSAEFPKEGPSILRIQQVVRGDSAAYFCASSPGWAEPPLHFGNGTRLTVT.

The gene calls are TRBV29-1 and TRBJ2-1, with D unclear. Per germline, CDR1 SQVTM and CDR2 ANQGSEA. V dropped 3 bases and J dropped 6 bases, with 9 bases sitting between them. The CDR3 consists of 12 residues. The CDR3 spells CSVDYVSNEQFF. In DNA form, the CDR3 reads TGCAGCGTTGACTATGTTTCCAATGAGCAGTTCTTC.

This clonotype was counted ten times or more. The V and J genes are TRBV4-1 and TRBJ1-1; D is unresolved. The ends were cut back, 2 bases at V and 5 bases at J, with 9 bases in the middle. The germline V gene encodes CDR1 MGHRA and CDR2 YSYEKL. The CDR3 runs 13 residues. As DNA, the CDR3 is TGCGCCAGCAGCCAACACCGGGAAACTGAAGCTTTCTTT. Residues: CASSQHRETEAFF.

The rearrangement uses TRBV25-1 and TRBJ2-1, with D perhaps matching TRBD1 (6 bases). The ends were cut back, 8 bases at V and 8 bases at J, with 13 bases in the middle. This CDR3 has 12 amino acids. Germline CDR1 is MGHDK and CDR2 is SYGVNS. CDR3: CASGLGADEQFF. In DNA form, the CDR3 reads TGTGCCAGCGGCCTGGGGGCGGATGAGCAGTTCTTC.

The chain recombines TRBV12-3 or TRBV12-4 with TRBJ2-3, with D possibly being TRBD1 or TRBD2 (6 bases each). V was cut by 6 bases and J by 0 bases, with 7 bases left in between. This CDR3 spans 13 amino acids. The CDR3 coding sequence is TGTGCCAGCAGAGGGGGGAGCACAGATACGCAGTATTTT. This gives the protein CASRGGSTDTQYF.

This chain links TRBV19 with TRBJ1-3; D gene unclear. Trimming cost V 3 bases and J 4 bases, with 13 bases left between them. The CDR3 is 15 residues long. Germline V gene data show CDR1 as LNHDA and CDR2 as SQIVND (reference sequence). The CDR3 sequence is CASSMWSPEGNTIYF. The CDR3 DNA reads TGTGCCAGTAGTATGTGGTCCCCCGAAGGAAACACCATATATTTT.

This chain joins TRBV27 and TRBJ2-1; no definite D call. Trimming shortened V by 0 bases and J by 0 bases, and 9 bases separated the two germline ends. Germline V gene lookup returns CDR1 MNHEY and CDR2 SMNVEV (reference sequence). This CDR3 has 16 residues. CDR3 nucleotides: TGTGCCAGCAGTTTATCTCTCTCGAGCTCCTACAATGAGCAGTTCTTC. Its protein is CASSLSLSSSYNEQFF.

This sequence joins TRBV14 and TRBJ2-1, with D possibly matching TRBD1 (6 bases). CDR1 is SGHDN and CDR2 is FVKESK in the germline V gene. Trimming cost V 3 bases and J 4 bases, with 13 bases left between them. The CDR3 is made up of 15 amino acids. The CDR3 nucleotides read TGTGCCAGCAGCCAGGGGACACTTAAATACAATGAGCAGTTCTTC. This gives the protein CASSQGTLKYNEQFF.

This clonotype was seen only a few times. The chain recombines TRBV29-1 with TRBJ2-7; maybe TRBD2 (6 bases). The CDR3 is 11 residues long. In germline, CDR1 is SQVTM, CDR2 ANQGSEA. As DNA, the CDR3 is TGCGCCCTTGAGGAGGGTTACGAGCAGTACTTC. This encodes CALEEGYEQYF.

This clonotype was seen a few times. The J gene is TRBJ2-7, the V gene TRBV3-1, with D tentatively TRBD1 or TRBD2 (7 bases each). This CDR3 region has 15 residues. The V end was cut by 4 bases, the J end by 5 bases, with 18 bases between. Germline V CDR1 and CDR2: LGHDT, YNNKEL (reference sequence). Here the CDR3 reads CASSPAGGLLDEQYF. The CDR3 DNA is TGTGCCAGCAGCCCGGCAGGGGGACTATTGGACGAGCAGTACTTC.

This clonotype was counted ten times or more. The chain carries TRBV7-9 and TRBJ2-7; D may be TRBD1 (5 bases). The CDR3 runs 12 residues. Germline V gene sequence: CDR1 SEHNR, CDR2 FQNEAQ (reference sequence). Trimming pared 2 bases from V and 10 bases from J, leaving 12 bases between. CDR3 protein: CASSLPGYEQYF. The CDR3 DNA follows: TGTGCCAGCAGCTTACCAGGGTATGAACAGTACTTC.

This clonotype has just a few counts. The chain carries TRBV13 and TRBJ1-2; D perhaps matches TRBD1 (5 bases). V was clipped by 4 bases and J by 2 bases, with 8 bases between them. This CDR3 spans 13 amino acids. Germline CDR1 PRHDT, CDR2 FYEKMQ (reference sequence). The CDR3, as DNA: TGTGCCAGCAGCTGGCAGGGAAACTATGGCTACACCTTC. Translation gives CASSWQGNYGYTF. Full variable domain (outside the CDR3, taken from reference TRBV13 and TRBJ1-2): AAGVIQSPRHLIKEKRETATLKCYPIPRHDTVYWYQQGPGQDPQFLISFYEKMQSDKGSIPDRFSAQQFSDYHSELNMSSLELGDSALYFCASSWQGNYGYTFGSGTRLTVV.

Only a few counts were recorded for this clonotype. This sequence joins TRBV5-1 and TRBJ2-1, with 15 bases fitting TRBD2. J was trimmed by 9 bases and V by 4 bases; bases with no gene match: 5. The CDR3 covers 15 residues. CDR1 SGHRS and CDR2 YFSETQ come from the germline V gene. The CDR3 DNA sequence: TGCGCCAGCAGCCTGGGACTAGCGGGGGGAGGTGAGCAGTTCTTC. Amino acid sequence: CASSLGLAGGGEQFF.

The V gene is TRBV4-1, the J gene TRBJ1-1; maybe TRBD1 (6 bases). The CDR3 is 14 amino acids. V lost 2 bases and J lost 7, with 14 bases in between. Germline CDR1 MGHRA, CDR2 YSYEKL. The CDR3: CASSQPTGVIEAFF. The CDR3 nucleotides read TGCGCCAGCAGCCAACCGACAGGAGTTATTGAAGCTTTCTTT.

This clonotype was seen a few times. The chain recombines TRBV5-1 with TRBJ1-1; no clear D gene. Germline CDR1 SGHRS, CDR2 YFSETQ. Deletions cut 4 bases from V and 4 bases from J, with 11 bases between. The CDR3 runs to 13 residues. CDR3 sequence: CASSGSRGTEAFF. The CDR3 coding sequence is TGCGCCAGCAGCGGGAGCCGAGGCACTGAAGCTTTCTTT.

The sample holds a few counts of this clonotype. The chain joins TRBV29-1 to TRBJ2-3, with D possibly being TRBD1 or TRBD2 (6 bases each). Trimming removed 7 bases from V and 3 bases from J, with 14 bases in between. Germline-derived CDR1 and CDR2 are SQVTM and ANQGSEA. The CDR3 sequence is 13 residues long. DNA for the CDR3: TGCAGCGCCTTTGGGGGGCGGACAGATACGCAGTATTTT. This codes for CSAFGGRTDTQYF.

This clonotype was recorded many times. The V gene is TRBV29-1, the J gene TRBJ2-3; D is perhaps TRBD1 or TRBD2 (5 bases each). Trimming cost V 5 bases and J 5 bases, with 23 bases left between them. Germline V CDR1 and CDR2: SQVTM, ANQGSEA. The CDR3 consists of 16 residues. The DNA of the CDR3 is TGCAGCGTTTACCCTCCGGGACGAACCAGCGGAGATACGCAGTATTTT. This encodes CSVYPPGRTSGDTQYF.

This clonotype has a handful of counts. This chain uses TRBV7-2 with TRBJ1-2, with a tentative D call TRBD1 (5 bases). The V and J ends lost 2 bases and 4 bases respectively, with 17 bases between them. The CDR3 spans 16 residues. The germline gives CDR1 SGHTA, CDR2 FQGNSA. This CDR3 reads CASSLNAGMGGYGYTF. The CDR3 DNA follows: TGTGCCAGCAGCTTAAACGCAGGGATGGGGGGCTATGGCTACACCTTC.